Included here is one T cell receptor (beta chain) sequence, with context. This entry belongs to a study of blood T cells in healthy people across ages. CDR3 length: 17 residues. In germline, CDR1 is SGHDT, CDR2 YYEEEE. J lost 1 base, V lost 3 bases, and 11 bases had no gene match. It was with a sample-barcoded 5' primer and a J-beta primer mix that a second PCR of roughly 7 to 12 cycles was run. TCRdb re-derived calls from the 5' RACE reads in MiXCR, one entry per CDR3 protein. The data contain around 650,000 distinct CDR3 sequences, around two fifths of them singletons. The clonotype was recovered from an elderly man in good health. Sequencing used blood. The chain combines TRBV5-6 with TRBJ1-2; 8 bases are a match to TRBD1. CDR3 in amino acids: CASSSLYRTGINYGYTF. CDR3 DNA: TGTGCCAGCAGCTCCCTTTATCGGACAGGGATTAACTATGGCTACACCTTC.